Following are 26 T cell receptor beta chains from one sample sequenced in a study of shared clonotypes between healthy human individuals. TCRdb's copy holds only in-frame clones and misses some; the assay was immunoSEQ multiplex PCR. The top ten hold over 0.09% of the sample, which has around 560,000 clones, around 95% seen once. Naive CD8 cells, CD45RO-negative and positively selected for CCR7, excluded terminally differentiated effector memory CD45RA+ cells. The specimen sequenced was naive CD8+ T cells sorted from blood. The origin of the receptors is a woman in her twenties or thirties in good health.

This clone was seen just once. This rearrangement joins TRBV15 to TRBJ2-2, with D possibly being TRBD2 (6 bases). Looked up from germline, CDR1 is LNHNV and CDR2 is YYDKDF (reference sequence). V was clipped by 8 bases and J by 2 bases, with 15 bases between them. CDR3 length: 15 residues. The CDR3 sequence is CATVGGHSNTGELFF. Written as DNA, the CDR3 is TGTGCCACCGTGGGAGGCCACTCCAACACCGGGGAGCTGTTTTTT.

The chain has TRBV27 and TRBJ2-7; D remains unclear. The CDR3 totals 14 residues. V lost 3 bases to trimming and J lost 1 base, with 10 bases between them. The V gene's germline CDR1 is MNHEY and CDR2 SMNVEV (reference sequence). The DNA for the CDR3 is TGTGCCAGCAGTTTTGTTGGCGATTCCTACGAGCAGTACTTC. Its protein is CASSFVGDSYEQYF.

This sequence joins TRBV19 and TRBJ2-1; D remains ambiguous. CDR1 is LNHDA, CDR2 SQIVND, per germline (reference sequence). The CDR3 totals 15 residues. Trimming removed 3 bases at V and 0 bases at J, with 9 bases between. The chain's CDR3 is CASSMELSSYNEQFF. CDR3 DNA: TGTGCCAGTAGTATGGAACTAAGCTCCTACAATGAGCAGTTCTTC.

This chain connects TRBV7-9 to TRBJ2-7, with TRBD1 matching 7 bases. CDR3 size: 12 residues. Per the germline V gene, CDR1 is SEHNR and CDR2 is FQNEAQ (reference sequence). CDR3 sequence (DNA): TGTGCTAGCGCAGGGGGATCCTACGAGCAGTACTTC. Protein: CASAGGSYEQYF. The complete variable domain, with remaining parts taken from reference TRBV7-9 and TRBJ2-7, reads DTGVSQNPRHKITKRGQNVTFRCDPISEHNRLYWYRQTLGQGPEFLTYFQNEAQLEKSRLLSDRFSAERPKGSFSTLEIQRTEQGDSAMYLCASAGGSYEQYFGPGTRLTVT.

The V and J genes are TRBV9 and TRBJ2-1; D possibly corresponds to TRBD2 (5 bases). There are 16 residues in the CDR3. V was trimmed by 0 bases and J by 4 bases, leaving 14 bases between them. Germline CDR1 reads SGDLS; CDR2 reads YYNGEE. CDR3 bases: TGTGCCAGCAGCGTAGGGGGAGCGACGAGTTACAATGAGCAGTTCTTC. Encoded protein: CASSVGGATSYNEQFF.

CDR3 amino acids: CASSFQLPATVSKETQYF. As DNA, the CDR3 is TGTGCCAGCAGTTTCCAACTCCCCGCGACGGTTAGCAAAGAGACCCAGTACTTC. The gene calls are TRBV27 and TRBJ2-5; no clear D. V was trimmed by 3 bases and J by 3 bases, leaving 23 bases between them. The CDR3 consists of 18 residues. CDR1 is MNHEY, CDR2 SMNVEV, per germline (reference sequence).

This chain joins TRBV7-2 and TRBJ1-1, with a possible D match to TRBD1 (5 bases). Deletions cut 7 bases from V and 4 bases from J, with 13 bases between. Germline CDR1 is SGHTA and CDR2 is FQGNSA. There are 13 residues in the CDR3. The CDR3 reads CASKPRGSTEAFF. In DNA form, the CDR3 reads TGTGCCAGCAAACCTCGGGGGAGCACTGAAGCTTTCTTT.

This clone was picked up one time. The V gene is TRBV9, the J gene TRBJ2-1; D is unclear. Germline V gene lookup returns CDR1 SGDLS and CDR2 YYNGEE. The CDR3 is 14 residues long. Trimming took off 0 bases at V and 8 bases at J, with 12 bases between the two ends. The CDR3 protein is CASSVGSVGDEQFF. Written as DNA, the CDR3 is TGTGCCAGCAGCGTAGGGAGCGTTGGGGATGAGCAGTTCTTC.

The chain is built from TRBV9 and TRBJ1-1; 9 bases map to TRBD1. The CDR3 is made up of 16 amino acids. Germline CDR1 SGDLS, CDR2 YYNGEE. With 3 bases clipped from V and 0 bases from J, the junction kept 6 bases outside the gene matches. CDR3 nucleotides: TGTGCCAGCAGCGGCGGACAGGGGCTGGTGAACACTGAAGCTTTCTTT. This sequence encodes CASSGGQGLVNTEAFF.

This clone was observed once. The J gene is TRBJ2-5, the V gene TRBV5-6; 13 bases match TRBD2. The last part of the DNA fits TRBJ2-7 better; the J call may be wrong. Germline V gene sequence: CDR1 SGHDT, CDR2 YYEEEE. The CDR3 contains 17 residues. For the CDR3, the DNA is TGTGCCAGCAGCTTGTCACTAGCGGGAGGGCCGCCATTCGAGCAGTACTTC. Its protein product is CASSLSLAGGPPFEQYF.

J is TRBJ2-1 and V is TRBV28, with 9 nucleotides matching TRBD2. The CDR3 has 15 residues. With 5 bases clipped from V and 7 bases from J, the junction kept 9 bases outside the gene matches. Germline V gives CDR1 MDHEN, CDR2 SYDVKM. The CDR3 loop reads CASSPPGSGGNEQFF. The CDR3 nucleotides read TGTGCCAGCAGTCCCCCTGGTAGCGGGGGAAATGAGCAGTTCTTC.

The genes are TRBV4-1 and TRBJ2-7; 9 nucleotides agree with TRBD1. The V gene end was trimmed by 1 base and the J gene end by 2 bases; junction bases not matched to a gene: 0. The CDR3 spans 14 residues. Germline V gives CDR1 MGHRA, CDR2 YSYEKL. CDR3 nucleotide sequence: TGCGCCAGCAGCCAAGGGGACAGGGCCTACGAGCAGTACTTC. Encoded protein: CASSQGDRAYEQYF.

CDR3 sequence (DNA): TGTGCCAGCAGTTTCTCGACAGGGGGAAACGAGCAGTACTTC. Translated, it gives CASSFSTGGNEQYF. This chain connects TRBV28 to TRBJ2-7, with 9 bases aligning to TRBD1. Germline trimming cut 3 bases from V and 5 bases from J; bases unmatched to any gene: 5. The CDR3 length is 14 residues. Germline V gene lookup returns CDR1 MDHEN and CDR2 SYDVKM.

This sequence joins TRBV7-3 and TRBJ2-1; TRBD2 agrees at 10 bases. Germline CDR1 reads SGHTA; CDR2 reads FQGTGA. V dropped 4 bases and J dropped 7; count of bases not matched to a gene: 7. The CDR3 totals 15 residues. CDR3 region: CASSSRLAGKNEQFF. CDR3 sequence (DNA): TGTGCCAGCAGCTCTCGACTAGCGGGTAAAAATGAGCAGTTCTTC.

The chain uses TRBV28 and TRBJ2-7; 14 bases are a match to TRBD2. The length of the CDR3 is 17 residues. V lost 4 bases, J lost 2 bases, and 7 bases stayed unmatched. Per germline, CDR1 MDHEN and CDR2 SYDVKM. The CDR3 sequence: CASSSRGTSGRTYEQYF. CDR3 nucleotide sequence: TGTGCCAGCAGTTCCCGTGGGACTAGCGGGAGAACCTACGAGCAGTACTTC.

The chain is built from TRBV28 and TRBJ1-5; D remains ambiguous. Trimming pared 4 bases from V and 0 bases from J, leaving 7 bases between. Germline V gene lookup returns CDR1 MDHEN and CDR2 SYDVKM. The CDR3 length is 14 residues. The CDR3 DNA reads as TGTGCCAGCAGTTGGACGGCTAGCAATCAGCCCCAGCATTTT. It encodes CASSWTASNQPQHF.

The chain joins TRBV27 to TRBJ1-5; perhaps TRBD1 as D (6 bases). V was cut by 5 bases and J by 4 bases, with 15 bases left in between. CDR1 and CDR2 (germline): MNHEY, SMNVEV (reference sequence). The CDR3 runs 15 residues. The CDR3 DNA reads TGTGCCAGCAGTGAATCGACAGGCCTTAATCAGCCCCAGCATTTT. Its translation: CASSESTGLNQPQHF.

The rearrangement links TRBV6-1 to TRBJ2-1; D might be TRBD2 (5 bases). The V and J ends lost 2 bases and 3 bases respectively, with 14 bases between them. This CDR3 has 16 residues. Germline CDR1 MNHNS, CDR2 SASEGT. The CDR3 is CASSERTQNHYNEQFF. The CDR3 DNA follows: TGTGCCAGCAGTGAACGGACTCAAAACCACTACAATGAGCAGTTCTTC.

The chain uses TRBV7-2 and TRBJ2-1; 10 bases align to TRBD2. Losses at the gene ends were 4 bases for V and 4 bases for J; bases not matched to a gene: 7. Germline assignment: CDR1 SGHTA and CDR2 FQGNSA. This CDR3 contains 16 residues. CDR3 sequence: CASSYQAGGVYNEQFF. CDR3 in DNA: TGTGCCAGCAGCTACCAAGCGGGAGGGGTTTACAATGAGCAGTTCTTC.

The chain joins TRBV6-1 to TRBJ1-4, with 10 bases matching TRBD1. Germline values: CDR1 MNHNS, CDR2 SASEGT. Trimming at V came to 2 bases and at J to 6 bases, leaving 6 bases not matched to a gene. The CDR3 is 16 residues long. The CDR3 DNA follows: TGTGCCAGCAGTGAAATGGGTGGGACAGGGGATGAAAAACTGTTTTTT. Its translation is CASSEMGGTGDEKLFF.

This sequence joins TRBV7-3 and TRBJ2-7, with D perhaps TRBD1 or TRBD2 (5 bases each). CDR1 SGHTA and CDR2 FQGTGA come from the germline V gene. V dropped 6 bases and J dropped 0 bases, with 9 bases sitting between them. The CDR3 has 13 amino acids. In DNA form, the CDR3 reads TGTGCCAGCAGAGCGGACAACTCCTACGAGCAGTACTTC. It codes for CASRADNSYEQYF.

The V and J genes are TRBV13 and TRBJ1-2, with TRBD1 identical over 11 bases. CDR3 length equals 16 residues. Germline V lookup: CDR1 PRHDT, CDR2 FYEKMQ (reference sequence). The trim removed 4 bases at V and 5 bases at J, leaving 9 bases unmatched. CDR3 protein: CASSSGTGGSSYGYTF. In DNA, the CDR3 is TGTGCCAGCAGCTCTGGGACAGGGGGTTCAAGTTATGGCTACACCTTC.

The V call is TRBV20-1, the J call TRBJ2-1; D ambiguous. This CDR3 comprises 10 residues. Looked up from germline, CDR1 is DFQATT and CDR2 is SNEGSKA (reference sequence). Trimming took off 3 bases at V and 7 bases at J, with 4 bases between the two ends. CDR3 residues: CSARENEQFF. In DNA form, the CDR3 reads TGCAGTGCTAGGGAGAATGAGCAGTTCTTC.

The rearrangement links TRBV19 to TRBJ2-1; 7 nucleotides agree with TRBD1. The CDR3 length is 14 residues. CDR1 LNHDA and CDR2 SQIVND come from the germline V gene (reference sequence). Trimming removed 8 bases from V and 0 bases from J; junction bases left unmatched: 4. This CDR3 reads CASETGDSYNEQFF. CDR3 sequence (DNA): TGTGCCAGTGAAACAGGGGACTCCTACAATGAGCAGTTCTTC.

The chain carries TRBV27 and TRBJ2-5; 7 bases are a match to TRBD2. Gene TRBJ2-7 matches the end of the DNA better, so the J call may be wrong. Germline V gene lookup returns CDR1 MNHEY and CDR2 SMNVEV (reference sequence). There are 16 residues in the CDR3. DNA of the CDR3: TGTGCCAGCAGTTTATTGGCTAGCGGCCCCCGCCACGAGCAGTACTTC. It is translated as CASSLLASGPRHEQYF.

The chain is built from TRBV4-1 and TRBJ2-2; 12 nucleotides line up with TRBD1. J lost 8 bases, V lost 2 bases, and 6 bases had no gene match. Germline loops: CDR1 MGHRA, CDR2 YSYEKL. The CDR3 loop spans 16 amino acids. Here the CDR3 reads CASSQSGTGGDGELFF. For the CDR3, the DNA is TGCGCCAGCAGCCAATCCGGGACAGGGGGCGATGGGGAGCTGTTTTTT.